These 5 T cell receptor delta chains were all obtained from the same sample, sequenced in a study of human gamma delta and Vdelta1 T cells. Antigens of these TCRs are unknown. TCRdb re-processed the PCR reads using CATT. The sample shows about 13,000 delta-chain clones, about half of them seen only once. The sequencing sample was made of Vdelta1 gamma-delta T cells from blood grown in culture (DOT cells). Receptor source: a human donor in good health.

For this clone: The identical CDR3 is also encoded by other nucleotide sequences in the sample. Although no V gene was called, TRDJ3 is the J gene. The CDR3 contains 10 residues. The CDR3 reads CSGDTRQMFF. The CDR3 coding sequence is TGCTCCGGGGACACCCGACAGATGTTTTTC.

This clone was observed a few times. V and J are TRDV1 and TRDJ1; weak D call: TRDD3 (5 bases). Looked up from germline, CDR1 is TSWWSYY and CDR2 is QGS. The CDR3 has 17 residues. V lost 2 bases, J lost 1 base, and 17 bases lay in between. Here the CDR3 DNA reads TGTGCTCTTGGGGAAACGGAGGGGGTCCGAGGCACCGATAAACTCATCTTT. Its protein is CALGETEGVRGTDKLIF.

The rearrangement joins TRDV1 to TRDJ1, with 12 bases that match TRDD3. J gave up 0 bases and V 2 bases, and 19 bases lay outside the gene matches. The germline CDR1 and CDR2 sequences are TSWWSYY and QGS. The CDR3 has 22 amino acids. CDR3 DNA sequence: TGTGCTCTTGGGGAAAAAAACATTCGAGGCTGGGGGATACGGGAGTACACCGATAAACTCATCTTT. This encodes CALGEKNIRGWGIREYTDKLIF.

This clone has only a few counts. This chain links TRDV1 with TRDJ1; no clear D gene. V lost 0 bases to trimming and J lost 0 bases, with 23 bases between them. The CDR3 sequence is 20 residues long. Germline V CDR1 and CDR2: TSWWSYY, QGS. The CDR3 nucleotides read TGTGCTCTTGGGGAACTGTTACTTGGGCTGGACAGGGGCTACACCGATAAACTCATCTTT. Its protein is CALGELLLGLDRGYTDKLIF.

This clone was recorded a few times. The V call is TRDV1, the J call TRDJ1; TRDD3 is a possible D gene (5 bases). Germline CDR1 reads TSWWSYY; CDR2 reads QGS. The CDR3 extends over 22 amino acids. Trimming left V 2 bases short and J 0 bases short, with 31 bases between. The CDR3 loop is CALGESKMFGRGVKPYTDKLIF. The DNA of the CDR3 is TGTGCTCTTGGGGAATCAAAAATGTTCGGGAGGGGGGTCAAACCTTACACCGATAAACTCATCTTT.